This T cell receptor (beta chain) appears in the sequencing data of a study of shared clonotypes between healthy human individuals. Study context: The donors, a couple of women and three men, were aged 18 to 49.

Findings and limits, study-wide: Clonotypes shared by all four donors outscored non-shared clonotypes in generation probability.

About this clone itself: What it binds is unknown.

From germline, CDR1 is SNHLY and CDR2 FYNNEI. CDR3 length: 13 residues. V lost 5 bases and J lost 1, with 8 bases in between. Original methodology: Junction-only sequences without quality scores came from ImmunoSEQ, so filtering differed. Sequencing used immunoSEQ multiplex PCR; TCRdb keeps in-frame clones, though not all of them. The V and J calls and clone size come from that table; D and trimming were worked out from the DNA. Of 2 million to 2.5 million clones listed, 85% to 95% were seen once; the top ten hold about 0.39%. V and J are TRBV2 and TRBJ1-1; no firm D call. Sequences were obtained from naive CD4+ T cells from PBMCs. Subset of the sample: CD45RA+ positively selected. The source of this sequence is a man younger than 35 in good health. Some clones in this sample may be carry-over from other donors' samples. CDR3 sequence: CASSFLQNTEAFF. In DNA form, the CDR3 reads TGTGCCAGCAGTTTCTTACAGAACACTGAAGCTTTCTTT.